These 20 T cell receptor beta chains came from one sample sequenced in a study of blood T cells in healthy people across ages. The second PCR ran roughly 7 to 12 cycles with a sample-barcoded 5' primer and J-beta primers. MiXCR, applied by TCRdb to the 5' RACE reads, yields one record per CDR3 protein. The table lists almost 1 million distinct CDR3 sequences, around 54% of them singletons. The specimen sequenced was blood. The receptor source for this set is a woman in her fifties or sixties in good health.

The chain has TRBV18 and TRBJ2-5, with 7 bases lining up with TRBD1. The V gene's germline CDR1 is KGHSH and CDR2 LQKENI. After removal of 4 bases from V and 1 base from J, the junction contained 3 bases not matched to a gene. This CDR3 is 14 amino acids long. The CDR3 DNA is TGTGCCAGCTCACATGGGACAGCCCAAGAGACCCAGTACTTC. This codes for CASSHGTAQETQYF.

This clonotype was counted only a few times. The chain employs TRBV27 and TRBJ1-2; D perhaps matches TRBD1 (6 bases). CDR1 and CDR2 (germline): MNHEY, SMNVEV (reference sequence). V lost 8 bases, J lost 8 bases, and 27 bases lay in between. The CDR3 is made up of 16 amino acids. CDR3 sequence (DNA): TGTGCCAGCCCCGGGCAACAGGGCAGGATCTATGGCGGCTACACCTTC. Translation gives CASPGQQGRIYGGYTF.

The chain carries TRBV29-1 and TRBJ1-2; the match to TRBD1 covers 8 bases. Trimming at V came to 5 bases and at J to 4 bases, leaving 9 bases not matched to a gene. The CDR3 has 14 amino acids. Germline V gene sequence: CDR1 SQVTM, CDR2 ANQGSEA. CDR3 bases: TGCAGCGTTCAAGGATGGGACAGGTTCTATGGCTACACCTTC. Translated: CSVQGWDRFYGYTF.

This clonotype was recorded once. One end of the junction varies from germline; a read error may be responsible. The J gene is TRBJ2-5, the V gene TRBV18; possibly TRBD1 for D (5 bases). The DNA end is a closer match to TRBJ2-7, so the J assignment may be wrong. The CDR3 runs to 12 residues. Germline V lookup: CDR1 KGHSH, CDR2 LQKENI. The CDR3 DNA reads TGTGCCAGCTCAACAGGCTCCGACGAGCAGTACTTC. It encodes CASSTGSDEQYF.

Only a few counts were recorded for this clonotype. The genes are TRBV20-1 and TRBJ2-4; 9 nucleotides line up with TRBD1. TRBJ2-7 explains the end of the DNA better; the J call may be wrong. The CDR3 is made up of 14 amino acids. CDR1 and CDR2 (germline): DFQATT, SNEGSKA (reference sequence). The CDR3 region has the DNA TGCAGTGCCACACCCCGGGACAGGGTCCACGAGCAGTACTTC. Encoded protein: CSATPRDRVHEQYF.

Written as DNA, the CDR3 is TGTGCCAGCTCAATTGCAGGTGTTACAGATACGCAGTATTTT. It is translated as CASSIAGVTDTQYF. V usage is TRBV18 and J usage is TRBJ2-3; unclear D gene. CDR1 and CDR2 (germline): KGHSH, LQKENI. Trimming removed 5 bases from V and 3 bases from J, with 12 bases in between. The CDR3 sequence is 14 residues long.

The chain has TRBV20-1 and TRBJ2-5, with 7 bases identical to TRBD1. With 5 bases clipped from V and 5 bases from J, the junction kept 5 bases outside the gene matches. The V gene's germline CDR1 is DFQATT and CDR2 SNEGSKA (reference sequence). The CDR3 has 12 residues. The CDR3 region is CSALTGVETQYF. In nucleotides, the CDR3 is TGCAGTGCTTTAACAGGGGTTGAGACCCAGTACTTC.

This clonotype was picked up many times. The chain joins TRBV4-1 to TRBJ1-1; a possible D gene is TRBD1 (6 bases). Trimming removed 7 bases from V and 3 bases from J, with 15 bases in between. Germline CDR1 reads MGHRA; CDR2 reads YSYEKL. The CDR3 is 14 amino acids. In DNA, the CDR3 is TGCGCCAGCAACACGGCCGCAGGGGACACTGAAGCTTTCTTT. Amino acids: CASNTAAGDTEAFF.

This clonotype showed up just a few times. The chain is built from TRBV28 and TRBJ2-3; D is unclear. Looked up from germline, CDR1 is MDHEN and CDR2 is SYDVKM. V was trimmed by 10 bases and J by 9 bases, leaving 14 bases between them. The CDR3 covers 11 residues. CDR3 in DNA: TGTGCCATCCAAAAAGGAGACACGCAGTATTTT. This encodes CAIQKGDTQYF.

The CDR3 DNA follows: TGTGCCAGCAGAACCGGGAGAATCAATCATGGGGAGCAGTTCTTC. It encodes CASRTGRINHGEQFF. The chain couples TRBV12-3 or TRBV12-4 to TRBJ2-1; D perhaps matches TRBD2 (6 bases). The length of the CDR3 is 15 residues. The V gene lost 6 bases and the J gene lost 10 bases, with 22 bases spanning the gap.

This clonotype has just a few counts. The V call is TRBV29-1, the J call TRBJ2-7; D is possibly TRBD2 (5 bases). The CDR3 sequence is 15 residues long. Trimming pared 0 bases from V and 7 bases from J, leaving 19 bases between. Germline CDR1 and CDR2: SQVTM and ANQGSEA. CDR3 region: CSVEEWASRYNEQYF. In DNA, the CDR3 is TGCAGCGTTGAAGAGTGGGCTAGCAGATACAATGAGCAGTACTTC.

The V gene is TRBV21-1, the J gene TRBJ2-4; no DNA check was done on the table's D call, TRBD1. TRBV21-1 is deemed a pseudogene. CDR3 size: 18 residues. The CDR3 protein is CASSEVQVGQSPKNIQYF. CDR3 bases: TGTGCCAGCAGCGAAGTCCAAGTAGGACAGAGTCCCAAAAACATTCAGTACTTC.

CDR3 amino acids: CASSPTGTSGKDTQYF. CDR3 bases: TGTGCCAGCAGCCCTACCGGGACTAGCGGAAAAGATACGCAGTATTTT. J is TRBJ2-3 and V is TRBV21-1; TRBD2, as called in the table, went unchecked against the DNA. TRBV21-1 is flagged as a pseudogene. CDR3 size: 16 residues.

The CDR3 region is CASSGAGTTGGYTF. The CDR3 coding sequence is TGTGCCAGCAGCGGAGCCGGGACAACGGGCGGCTACACCTTC. The chain combines TRBV9 with TRBJ1-2; possible D gene TRBD1, 6 bases. The CDR3 totals 14 residues. V gave up 3 bases and J gave up 8 bases, with 17 bases separating them. In germline, CDR1 is SGDLS, CDR2 YYNGEE. Supplemented by reference TRBV9 and TRBJ1-2, the full variable domain reads DSGVTQTPKHLITATGQRVTLRCSPRSGDLSVYWYQQSLDQGLQFLIQYYNGEERAKGNILERFSAQQFPDLHSELNLSSLELGDSALYFCASSGAGTTGGYTFGSGTRLTVV.

The chain is built from TRBV3-1 and TRBJ2-3; 7 nucleotides line up with TRBD1. J was trimmed by 6 bases and V by 11 bases; bases with no gene match: 5. Germline loops: CDR1 LGHDT, CDR2 YNNKEL (reference sequence). This CDR3 spans 11 amino acids. CDR3 loop: CAAKGADTQYF. CDR3 DNA: TGTGCCGCCAAGGGGGCCGATACGCAGTATTTT.

Of note for this clonotype: The junction does not match germline at one end; this may be a read error. This chain links TRBV4-1 with TRBJ2-1; D may correspond to TRBD1 or TRBD2 (5 bases each). Germline loops: CDR1 MGHRA, CDR2 YSYEKL. The CDR3 has 17 residues. CDR3 nucleotides: TGCGCCGGCAGCCAAGGGAGAGTTGGCAGGGTGGGCAATGAGCAGTTCTTC. Translation gives CAGSQGRVGRVGNEQFF.

The chain combines TRBV4-1 with TRBJ2-5; D not resolved. Germline CDR1 MGHRA, CDR2 YSYEKL. The CDR3 consists of 13 residues. The germline V and J ends were trimmed by 4 bases and 5 bases, with 11 bases remaining between them. The CDR3 DNA reads as TGCGCCAGCAGCCTTGGTATTTTCGAGACCCAGTACTTC. Translation: CASSLGIFETQYF.

The chain recombines TRBV27 with TRBJ1-1; 9 bases map to TRBD1. V shed 0 bases and J 4 bases; nucleotides not matched to a gene: 3. Germline CDR1 reads MNHEY; CDR2 reads SMNVEV (reference sequence). There are 15 residues in the CDR3. The CDR3 coding sequence is TGTGCCAGCAGTTTATCCGGGACAGGGTTCACTGAAGCTTTCTTT. It yields the protein CASSLSGTGFTEAFF.

This clonotype showed up just a few times. This chain uses TRBV6-2 or TRBV6-3 with TRBJ2-7; no clear D gene. This CDR3 is built from 12 residues. V lost 6 bases to trimming and J lost 5 bases, with 11 bases between them. CDR1 and CDR2 from the germline V gene are MNHEY and SVGEGT. CDR3 sequence: CASRPASHEQYF. CDR3 coding DNA: TGTGCCAGCAGACCCGCATCCCACGAGCAGTACTTC.

This clonotype was counted a few times. The rearrangement uses TRBV27 and TRBJ2-7; no clear D gene. The germline V gene has CDR1 MNHEY and CDR2 SMNVEV (reference sequence). There are 15 residues in the CDR3. V lost 5 bases, J lost 0 bases, and 14 bases lay in between. The CDR3: CASSGIGRTSYEQYF. Written as DNA, the CDR3 is TGTGCCAGCAGTGGGATCGGACGTACCTCCTACGAGCAGTACTTC.